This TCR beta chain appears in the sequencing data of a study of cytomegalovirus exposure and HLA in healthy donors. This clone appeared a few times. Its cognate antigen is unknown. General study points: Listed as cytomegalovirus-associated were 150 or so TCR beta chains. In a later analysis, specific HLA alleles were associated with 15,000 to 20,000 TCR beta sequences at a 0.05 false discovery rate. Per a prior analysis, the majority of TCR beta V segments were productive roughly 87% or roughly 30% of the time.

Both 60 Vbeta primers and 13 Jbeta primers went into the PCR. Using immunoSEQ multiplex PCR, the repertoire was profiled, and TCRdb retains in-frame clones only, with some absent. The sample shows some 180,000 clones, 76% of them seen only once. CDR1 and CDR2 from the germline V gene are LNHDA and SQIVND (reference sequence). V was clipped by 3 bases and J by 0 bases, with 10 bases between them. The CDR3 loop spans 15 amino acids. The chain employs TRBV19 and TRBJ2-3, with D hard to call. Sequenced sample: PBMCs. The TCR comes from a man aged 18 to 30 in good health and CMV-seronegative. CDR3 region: CASSMAQASTDTQYF. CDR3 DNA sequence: TGTGCCAGTAGTATGGCCCAGGCCAGCACAGATACGCAGTATTTT.